What follows are 22 T cell receptor beta chains derived from one specimen sequenced in a study of cytomegalovirus exposure and HLA in healthy donors. The assay was immunoSEQ multiplex PCR, and TCRdb's table has in-frame clones only and misses some. The sample consists of some 150,000 clones, approximately 86% of them appearing once. Sequencing was performed on PBMCs. All receptors come from a young man in good health and CMV-seropositive.

The chain recombines TRBV4-1 with TRBJ1-5; unclear D gene. The CDR3 runs to 15 residues. The germline V and J ends were trimmed by 0 bases and 6 bases, with 12 bases remaining between them. The germline gives CDR1 MGHRA, CDR2 YSYEKL. The CDR3 loop is CASSQDREGSQPQHF. CDR3 in DNA: TGCGCCAGCAGCCAAGATCGAGAGGGCAGTCAGCCCCAGCATTTT.

The V and J genes are TRBV19 and TRBJ1-3; D gene unclear. The CDR3 runs 16 residues. Germline CDR1 LNHDA, CDR2 SQIVND (reference sequence). V dropped 1 base and J dropped 0 bases, with 10 bases sitting between them. The CDR3 coding sequence is TGTGCCAGTAGTATAGGATCCAGTTACTCTGGAAACACCATATATTTT. Its protein product is CASSIGSSYSGNTIYF.

This sequence joins TRBV29-1 and TRBJ2-7, with D perhaps matching TRBD2 (5 bases). Germline CDR1 is SQVTM and CDR2 is ANQGSEA. The CDR3 runs to 13 residues. V dropped 4 bases and J dropped 4 bases, with 14 bases sitting between them. CDR3: CSVAGGAQYEQYF. CDR3 sequence (DNA): TGCAGCGTTGCAGGAGGAGCCCAATACGAGCAGTACTTC.

The chain couples TRBV29-1 to TRBJ2-7; no reliable D call. CDR1 and CDR2 from the germline V gene are SQVTM and ANQGSEA. The CDR3 is 13 amino acids. Deletions cut 5 bases from V and 2 bases from J, with 13 bases between. For the CDR3, the DNA is TGCAGCGTTACCTGTTTAGGAGCCTACGAGCAGTACTTC. Amino acid sequence: CSVTCLGAYEQYF.

This rearrangement joins TRBV4-1 to TRBJ1-1; 7 bases fit TRBD1. From germline, CDR1 is MGHRA and CDR2 YSYEKL. Unmatched junction bases numbered 7, after V lost 1 base and J lost 8 bases. The CDR3 runs to 14 residues. The CDR3 DNA reads as TGCGCCAGCAGCCAAGCCCGGGACAGCACCGAAGCTTTCTTT. Protein: CASSQARDSTEAFF.

The V and J genes are TRBV9 and TRBJ2-7; 8 bases fit TRBD2. V dropped 3 bases and J dropped 1; count of bases not matched to a gene: 6. Germline V gene data show CDR1 as SGDLS and CDR2 as YYNGEE. The CDR3 loop spans 15 amino acids. As DNA, the CDR3 is TGTGCCAGCAGCGGTGGGCTAGCGGGTTCCTACGAGCAGTACTTC. It specifies CASSGGLAGSYEQYF.

The rearrangement uses TRBV7-9 and TRBJ2-2, with D uncertain. The length of the CDR3 is 13 residues. V lost 3 bases and J 6 bases, leaving 8 bases between the germline ends. The germline CDR1 and CDR2 sequences are SEHNR and FQNEAQ (reference sequence). CDR3 in DNA: TGTGCCAGCAGCTTGTATTTCCCCGGGGAGCTGTTTTTT. It yields the protein CASSLYFPGELFF. Using reference TRBV7-9 and TRBJ2-2 for the parts outside the CDR3, the full variable domain is DTGVSQNPRHKITKRGQNVTFRCDPISEHNRLYWYRQTLGQGPEFLTYFQNEAQLEKSRLLSDRFSAERPKGSFSTLEIQRTEQGDSAMYLCASSLYFPGELFFGEGSRLTVL.

The CDR3 protein is CASTRPGTVSYEQYF. CDR3 nucleotide sequence: TGTGCCAGCACCCGGCCGGGGACAGTCTCCTACGAGCAGTACTTC. The V and J genes are TRBV28 and TRBJ2-7, with 7 bases aligning to TRBD1. V lost 7 bases and J lost 0; bases outside the gene matches: 9. The CDR3 has 15 residues. Germline V gene data show CDR1 as MDHEN and CDR2 as SYDVKM.

The chain has TRBV11-2 and TRBJ1-1; tentative D call: TRBD1 (6 bases). The CDR3 extends over 15 amino acids. V was trimmed by 5 bases and J by 5 bases, leaving 18 bases between them. The germline V gene encodes CDR1 SGHAT and CDR2 FQNNGV. CDR3 nucleotide sequence: TGTGCCAGCAGCCCCCCCGGGGGGGCCCGAACTGAAGCTTTCTTT. Residues: CASSPPGGARTEAFF.

The V and J genes are TRBV6-1 and TRBJ1-2; 7 nucleotides agree with TRBD1. Germline CDR1 reads MNHNS; CDR2 reads SASEGT. The V segment lost 2 bases and the J segment 5 bases; nucleotides outside the gene matches: 5. This CDR3 contains 14 residues. Here the CDR3 DNA reads TGTGCCAGCAGTGAACAGACAGGGTCTTATGGCTACACCTTC. The encoded protein is CASSEQTGSYGYTF.

This rearrangement joins TRBV5-1 to TRBJ1-1, with 10 positions matching TRBD1. The CDR3 totals 15 residues. Trimming cost V 4 bases and J 0 bases; bases outside gene matches: 3. Germline CDR1 is SGHRS and CDR2 is YFSETQ. CDR3 DNA sequence: TGCGCCAGCAGCGGGGGACAGGGGCTGAACACTGAAGCTTTCTTT. This sequence encodes CASSGGQGLNTEAFF.

This chain links TRBV5-1 with TRBJ2-7; 7 bases map to TRBD1. CDR1 and CDR2 (germline): SGHRS, YFSETQ. V was clipped by 0 bases and J by 7 bases; unmatched bases: 4. This CDR3 comprises 13 residues. The CDR3 DNA follows: TGCGCCAGCAGCTTGGAGGGGGCCCGGGAGCAGTACTTC. Its translation is CASSLEGAREQYF.

V and J are TRBV11-3 and TRBJ1-1; 10 bases match TRBD1. V gave up 4 bases and J gave up 5 bases; unmatched junction bases: 7. Germline CDR1 SGHNT, CDR2 YENEEA. The CDR3 is made up of 15 amino acids. In nucleotides, the CDR3 is TGTGCCAGCAGCTCCTCCGGGACAGGGGTAACTGAAGCTTTCTTT. This sequence encodes CASSSSGTGVTEAFF. Filled out from reference TRBV11-3 and TRBJ1-1, the complete variable domain reads EAGVVQSPRYKIIEKKQPVAFWCNPISGHNTLYWYLQNLGQGPELLIRYENEEAVDDSQLPKDRFSAERLKGVDSTLKIQPAELGDSAVYLCASSSSGTGVTEAFFGQGTRLTVV.

This clone came up once. V gene TRBV19 combines with J gene TRBJ2-2; the D gene is possibly TRBD2 (5 bases). Trimming cost V 7 bases and J 5 bases, with 14 bases left between them. This CDR3 has 14 amino acids. Germline values: CDR1 LNHDA, CDR2 SQIVND (reference sequence). The CDR3 bases are TGTGCCAGTACGGTAGGGAGTGGAACCGGGGAGCTGTTTTTT. It specifies CASTVGSGTGELFF.

The CDR3 DNA sequence: TGTGCCAGCAGCGTAGAGGACTTTAGCACAGATACGCAGTATTTT. This gives the protein CASSVEDFSTDTQYF. The rearrangement uses TRBV9 and TRBJ2-3; D possibly corresponds to TRBD2 (5 bases). Germline loops: CDR1 SGDLS, CDR2 YYNGEE. Trimming pared 0 bases from V and 0 bases from J, leaving 8 bases between. The CDR3 is 15 residues long. Drawing the rest from reference TRBV9 and TRBJ2-3, the complete variable domain is DSGVTQTPKHLITATGQRVTLRCSPRSGDLSVYWYQQSLDQGLQFLIQYYNGEERAKGNILERFSAQQFPDLHSELNLSSLELGDSALYFCASSVEDFSTDTQYFGPGTRLTVL.

The chain recombines TRBV5-1 with TRBJ1-4; D unclear. Trimming left V 0 bases short and J 7 bases short, with 13 bases between. The CDR3 is 15 amino acids. Germline V gives CDR1 SGHRS, CDR2 YFSETQ. CDR3 in DNA: TGCGCCAGCAGCTTGGCGCAGTCCCGTGGTGAAAAACTGTTTTTT. Its translation: CASSLAQSRGEKLFF.

The chain joins TRBV5-6 to TRBJ2-3, with D maybe TRBD2 (7 bases). Germline V gene sequence: CDR1 SGHDT, CDR2 YYEEEE. CDR3 length equals 15 residues. Trimming shortened V by 0 bases and J by 4 bases, and 12 bases separated the two germline ends. CDR3 sequence reads: CASSLEQGRADTQYF. Written as DNA, the CDR3 is TGTGCCAGCAGCTTGGAGCAGGGGAGGGCAGATACGCAGTATTTT.

This CDR3 reads CATSRRQLNTEAFF. The CDR3 DNA is TGTGCCACCAGCAGACGACAGCTGAACACTGAAGCTTTCTTT. The chain couples TRBV15 to TRBJ1-1; D is possibly TRBD1 (5 bases). Trimming stripped 2 bases from V and 0 bases from J, with 7 bases between. Germline-derived CDR1 and CDR2 are LNHNV and YYDKDF (reference sequence). The CDR3 spans 14 residues.

The V gene is TRBV27, the J gene TRBJ1-2; maybe TRBD1 (6 bases). CDR3 length: 15 residues. Looked up from germline, CDR1 is MNHEY and CDR2 is SMNVEV (reference sequence). Between the trimmed V and J ends, which lost 0 bases and 7 bases, there was a span of 15 bases. The CDR3 sequence is CASSLSNWGRTGYTF. The CDR3 nucleotides are TGTGCCAGCAGTTTATCGAATTGGGGGCGGACTGGCTACACCTTC.

This clone has a single count. The rearrangement joins TRBV5-1 to TRBJ1-1; 7 bases are a match to TRBD1. The germline V gene has CDR1 SGHRS and CDR2 YFSETQ. This CDR3 is 13 amino acids long. The junction had 4 bases not matched to a gene; V was cut back by 5 bases and J by 3 bases. The CDR3 loop reads CASREGADTEAFF. The CDR3 bases are TGCGCCAGCAGGGAGGGGGCGGACACTGAAGCTTTCTTT.

The chain recombines TRBV5-1 with TRBJ1-2, with TRBD1 matching over 7 bases. Germline CDR1 reads SGHRS; CDR2 reads YFSETQ. This CDR3 comprises 13 residues. V dropped 3 bases and J dropped 5; count of bases not matched to a gene: 4. Here the CDR3 reads CASSSTGEYGYTF. The DNA for the CDR3 is TGCGCCAGCAGCTCTACAGGGGAATATGGCTACACCTTC.

The chain employs TRBV4-1 and TRBJ2-7; tentatively, D is TRBD2 (5 bases). The CDR3 sequence is 13 residues long. The germline gives CDR1 MGHRA, CDR2 YSYEKL. Trimming shortened V by 4 bases and J by 7 bases, and 14 bases separated the two germline ends. The CDR3 DNA is TGCGCCAGCAGCCCGTACTCTACGGGGGAGCAGTACTTC. Its translation: CASSPYSTGEQYF.